This paragraph reports one T cell receptor beta chain. Produced via immunoSEQ multiplex PCR; TCRdb's table is partial and in-frame only. The data contain about 210,000 clones, 92% of them singletons. The data were obtained in a study of blood T cell repertoires in COVID-19. The length of the CDR3 is 14 residues. Germline loops: CDR1 SGHVS, CDR2 FQNEAQ. V was pared by 8 bases and J by 8 bases, with 21 bases between. This clonotype originated in a man younger than 40 with acute or convalescent COVID-19. The chain combines TRBV7-8 with TRBJ1-1; the D gene is possibly TRBD1 (5 bases). Specimen: peripheral blood. CDR3: CASGSFRDIWEAFF. The CDR3 region has the DNA TGTGCCAGCGGCTCATTCAGGGATATATGGGAAGCTTTCTTT.